This T cell receptor beta chain was sequenced in a study of glioma-infiltrating T cells. TCR alpha and beta CDR3 regions were amplified from RNA using iRepertoire nested multiplex PCR. TCRdb ran MiXCR on the multiplex PCR reads and lists one entry per CDR3 protein. The repertoire holds roughly 350,000 distinct CDR3 sequences, with approximately 42% as singletons. V trimming: 6 bases; J trimming: 3 bases; junction bases outside the gene matches: 12. This CDR3 region has 16 residues. The germline gives CDR1 SGHTA, CDR2 FQGNSA. This receptor was identified in a human donor with low-grade glioma or glioblastoma, undergoing nonglioma brain surgery, or in good health (not recorded which). The rearrangement links TRBV7-2 to TRBJ2-7, with 9 positions matching TRBD1. Sequenced: glioma tissue, nonneoplastic brain tissue, or PBMCs (not recorded which). The CDR3 region has the DNA TGTGCCAGCAGTCGGACCGGGACAGGGCCGGACTACGAGCAGTACTTC. Amino acids: CASSRTGTGPDYEQYF.